The present T cell receptor (beta chain) was sequenced within a study of cytomegalovirus exposure and HLA in healthy donors. Study-level background: The study's early data release held about 77 million unique TCRs from HLA-typed donors.

This clone was observed a handful of times. V was cut by 2 bases and J by 5 bases, with 8 bases left in between. CDR3 length equals 13 residues. The germline gives CDR1 MNHEY, CDR2 SMNVEV (reference sequence). In the PCR, 60 Vbeta and 13 Jbeta primers were used. Profiled with immunoSEQ multiplex PCR; TCRdb holds only in-frame clones, not every one. Of fewer than 250,000 clones in the sample, 70% to 80% are singletons; the top ten hold roughly 15%. The chain joins TRBV27 to TRBJ2-3, with D possibly being TRBD2 (6 bases). The sequencing input was PBMCs. The sequence was collected from a woman aged 25 to 39 in good health and CMV-seropositive. The CDR3 bases are TGTGCCAGCAGTTTAGCGGGGCTAGATACGCAGTATTTT. Residues: CASSLAGLDTQYF.